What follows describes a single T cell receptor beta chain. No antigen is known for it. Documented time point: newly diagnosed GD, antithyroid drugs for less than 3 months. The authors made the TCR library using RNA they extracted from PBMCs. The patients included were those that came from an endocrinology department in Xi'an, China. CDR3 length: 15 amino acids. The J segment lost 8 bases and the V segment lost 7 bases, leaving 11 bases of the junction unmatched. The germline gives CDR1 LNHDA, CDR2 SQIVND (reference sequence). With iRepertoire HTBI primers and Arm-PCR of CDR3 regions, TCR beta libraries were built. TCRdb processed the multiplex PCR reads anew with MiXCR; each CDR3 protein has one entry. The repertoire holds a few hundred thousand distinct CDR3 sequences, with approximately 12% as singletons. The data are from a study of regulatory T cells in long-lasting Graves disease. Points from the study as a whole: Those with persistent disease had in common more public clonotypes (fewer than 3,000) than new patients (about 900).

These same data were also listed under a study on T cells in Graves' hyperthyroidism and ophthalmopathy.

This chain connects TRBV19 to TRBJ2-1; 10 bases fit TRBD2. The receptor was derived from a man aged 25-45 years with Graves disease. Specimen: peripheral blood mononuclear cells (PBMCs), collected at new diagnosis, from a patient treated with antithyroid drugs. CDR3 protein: CASTASGSIPHEQFF. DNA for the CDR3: TGTGCCAGTACCGCTAGCGGGAGTATCCCTCATGAGCAGTTCTTC.